The 22 T cell receptor beta chains below were found in one sample sequenced in a study of vaccination and CD4 T cells after COVID-19. These receptors' targets are unknown. The Oncomine TCR Beta short-read assay sequenced DNA from cultured CD4+ T cells. One entry per CDR3 protein, called by TCRdb with MiXCR from the PCR reads. Of nearly 20,000 distinct CDR3 sequences detected, around four fifths appear once; the ten largest clones hold about 17%. Stated treatment: roughly nine-day PBMC culture with coronavirus spike peptide pools or control peptides (ViraFEST assay). The sequenced sample was CD4+ T cells from blood, cultured in vitro, obtained after SARS-CoV-2 vaccination. The receptors were sampled from a human donor who received a COVID-19 vaccine.

This chain links TRBV19 with TRBJ1-2; a weak D match, TRBD1 (5 bases). V was cut by 7 bases and J by 0 bases, with 12 bases left in between. The CDR3 contains 14 residues. Germline CDR1 LNHDA, CDR2 SQIVND (reference sequence). The CDR3 here is CASKTTGANYGYTF. DNA for the CDR3: TGTGCCAGTAAAACGACGGGGGCTAACTATGGCTACACCTTC.

A few counts support this clonotype. This sequence joins TRBV2 and TRBJ2-2, with 7 bases fitting TRBD2. Germline values: CDR1 SNHLY, CDR2 FYNNEI. With V trimmed by 5 bases and J by 0 bases, 6 bases remained unmatched. CDR3 length equals 16 residues. The CDR3 DNA reads as TGTGCCAGCAGTCAAACTAGCGTATCGAACACCGGGGAGCTGTTTTTT. Residues: CASSQTSVSNTGELFF.

The V gene is TRBV6-1, the J gene TRBJ2-3, with D possibly matching TRBD2 (6 bases). Germline loops: CDR1 MNHNS, CDR2 SASEGT. The CDR3 contains 14 residues. Trimming pared 8 bases from V and 5 bases from J, leaving 17 bases between. The CDR3 nucleotides are TGTGCCAGCGGAGCGATATCCGGGGGAGATACGCAGTATTTT. This translates into CASGAISGGDTQYF.

The chain uses TRBV2 and TRBJ1-6; weak D call: TRBD1 (6 bases). Trimming cost V 0 bases and J 7 bases, with 10 bases left between them. The germline V gene has CDR1 SNHLY and CDR2 FYNNEI. This CDR3 spans 15 amino acids. The CDR3 coding sequence is TGTGCCAGCAGTGAAGCGCGACAGGAGAATTCACCCCTCCACTTT. Its protein is CASSEARQENSPLHF.

This clonotype was detected a few times. The rearrangement joins TRBV2 to TRBJ2-7; unclear D gene. The CDR3 loop spans 12 amino acids. V was cut by 4 bases and J by 1 base, with 5 bases left in between. Germline CDR1 and CDR2: SNHLY and FYNNEI. This chain's CDR3 is CASSGLSYEQYF. The CDR3 coding sequence is TGTGCCAGCAGTGGCCTTTCCTACGAGCAGTACTTC.

This chain joins TRBV19 and TRBJ2-3; 7 nucleotides align to TRBD1. After removal of 0 bases from V and 2 bases from J, the junction contained 5 bases not matched to a gene. Germline V gives CDR1 LNHDA, CDR2 SQIVND (reference sequence). The CDR3 consists of 16 residues. This chain's CDR3 is CASSIDEGAYTDTQYF. The CDR3 DNA is TGTGCCAGTAGTATAGATGAGGGGGCTTACACAGATACGCAGTATTTT. Full variable domain (missing parts from reference TRBV19 and TRBJ2-3): DGGITQSPKYLFRKEGQNVTLSCEQNLNHDAMYWYRQDPGQGLRLIYYSQIVNDFQKGDIAEGYSVSREKKESFPLTVTSAQKNPTAFYLCASSIDEGAYTDTQYFGPGTRLTVL.

The genes are TRBV6-5 and TRBJ1-2; 7 bases line up with TRBD1. Germline V gives CDR1 MNHEY, CDR2 SVGAGI. This CDR3 is built from 15 residues. J lost 3 bases, V lost 2 bases, and 6 bases had no gene match. DNA of the CDR3: TGTGCCAGCAGTTACGGGGGACAGACACACTATGGCTACACCTTC. Translated: CASSYGGQTHYGYTF.

The chain links TRBV20-1 to TRBJ1-5; 12 positions match TRBD1. There are 18 residues in the CDR3. Germline trimming cut 2 bases from V and 2 bases from J; bases unmatched to any gene: 10. From germline, CDR1 is DFQATT and CDR2 SNEGSKA (reference sequence). CDR3 nucleotide sequence: TGCAGTGCTAGACCGGGGACAGGGGGCAATGTCGGCAATCAGCCCCAGCATTTT. It is translated as CSARPGTGGNVGNQPQHF.

The rearrangement joins TRBV5-4 to TRBJ2-3; D uncertain. This CDR3 has 16 residues. V lost 0 bases and J 2 bases, leaving 13 bases between the germline ends. Per the germline V gene, CDR1 is SGHNT and CDR2 is YYREEE (reference sequence). The CDR3 reads CASSLAPTGPTDTQYF. DNA of the CDR3: TGTGCCAGCAGCTTGGCACCCACGGGCCCCACAGATACGCAGTATTTT.

This clonotype has only one observation. V and J are TRBV20-1 and TRBJ2-2; D is undetermined. CDR3 length: 13 amino acids. Germline lookup yields CDR1 DFQATT and CDR2 SNEGSKA (reference sequence). V lost 5 bases and J lost 0, with 7 bases in between. The CDR3 here is CSARTANTGELFF. The CDR3 bases are TGCAGTGCTCGGACGGCGAACACCGGGGAGCTGTTTTTT.

As concerns this clonotype: Since no conserved phenylalanine or tryptophan closes the CDR3, a read error is the likely cause. The genes are TRBV15 and TRBJ1-3; 10 bases fit TRBD1. The V and J ends lost 2 bases and 1 base, in that order; junction bases with no gene match: 8. The germline V gene has CDR1 LNHNV and CDR2 YYDKDF (reference sequence). The CDR3 totals 18 residues. The CDR3 DNA follows: TGTGCCACCAGCAGAACCCCGGTGGGACAGGGGTCTGGAAACACCATATATTAT. Its protein is CATSRTPVGQGSGNTIYY.

The chain employs TRBV5-1 and TRBJ1-2; 8 bases fit TRBD1. CDR1 SGHRS and CDR2 YFSETQ come from the germline V gene. There are 14 residues in the CDR3. With V trimmed by 4 bases and J by 5 bases, 7 bases remained unmatched. The CDR3 region has the DNA TGCGCCAGCAGCCCGGACAGGGTTCGGTATGGCTACACCTTC. As protein: CASSPDRVRYGYTF.

The chain uses TRBV6-9 and TRBJ1-6; D gene uncertain. This CDR3 is 12 amino acids long. Trimming stripped 0 bases from V and 7 bases from J, with 1 base between. Germline values: CDR1 MNHGY, CDR2 SVAAGI. CDR3 DNA sequence: TGTGCCAGCAGTTATTCGAATTCACCCCTCCACTTT. Its protein is CASSYSNSPLHF.

The chain uses TRBV20-1 and TRBJ1-4; 8 positions agree with TRBD1. Germline CDR1 is DFQATT and CDR2 is SNEGSKA (reference sequence). This CDR3 comprises 17 residues. J was trimmed by 8 bases and V by 1 base; bases with no gene match: 15. The CDR3 region has the DNA TGCAGTGCTAGAGCGTACTCACAGGGGGACCTTCAGGAAAAACTGTTTTTT. The encoded protein is CSARAYSQGDLQEKLFF.

This clonotype was seen only once. One end of the junction does not line up with germline, which may come from a read error. The V call is TRBV2, the J call TRBJ1-6; no firm D call. CDR3 length: 12 amino acids. Germline CDR1 reads SNHLY; CDR2 reads FYNNEI. CDR3: CASSVDDSPLHF. The CDR3 DNA sequence: TGTGCCAGCAGTGTAGACGATTCGCCCCTCCACTTT.

The chain recombines TRBV30 with TRBJ1-1, with TRBD1 as a possible D gene (5 bases). Germline V CDR1 and CDR2: GTSNPN, SVGIG (reference sequence). Trimming removed 0 bases from V and 1 base from J, with 6 bases in between. The CDR3 length is 13 residues. The CDR3 bases are TGTGCCTGGAGTGTACAGGAGAACACTGAAGCTTTCTTT. Protein: CAWSVQENTEAFF.

The CDR3 DNA follows: TGTGCCAGCAGCTTAGGACCACAGTCCTCCTATGGCTACACCTTC. This translates into CASSLGPQSSYGYTF. The chain employs TRBV7-2 and TRBJ1-2; no clear D. The CDR3 covers 15 residues. CDR1 and CDR2 from the germline V gene are SGHTA and FQGNSA. The germline V and J ends were trimmed by 1 base and 4 bases, with 13 bases remaining between them.

The chain recombines TRBV7-8 with TRBJ1-6; maybe TRBD1 (6 bases). The CDR3 sequence is 20 residues long. CDR1 is SGHVS and CDR2 is FQNEAQ in the germline V gene. V shed 1 base and J shed 2 bases, with 21 bases lying between them. The CDR3 region is CASSLVSAQGLRAYNSPLHF. CDR3 DNA sequence: TGTGCCAGCAGCTTAGTCTCTGCTCAGGGGCTCAGGGCCTATAATTCACCCCTCCACTTT.

This chain connects TRBV2 to TRBJ1-6; 7 bases are a match to TRBD1. This CDR3 is built from 13 residues. J lost 8 bases, V lost 7 bases, and 5 bases had no gene match. The germline V gene encodes CDR1 SNHLY and CDR2 FYNNEI. The CDR3 region has the DNA TGTGCCAGCATGACAGGGCGGGATTCACCCCTCCACTTT. Protein product: CASMTGRDSPLHF.

The genes are TRBV28 and TRBJ2-1, with D unclear. The CDR3 sequence is 17 residues long. Per germline, CDR1 MDHEN and CDR2 SYDVKM. With 2 bases removed from V and 3 bases from J, the gap between germline ends came to 17 bases. The chain's CDR3 is CASSLRRSRGLYNEQFF. The CDR3 DNA sequence: TGTGCCAGCAGTTTACGAAGGAGCCGTGGCCTCTACAATGAGCAGTTCTTC.

The chain carries TRBV2 and TRBJ2-7; D is undetermined. The CDR3 is 11 amino acids. CDR1 and CDR2 from the germline V gene are SNHLY and FYNNEI. V was pared by 4 bases and J by 1 base, with 2 bases between. The CDR3 DNA reads as TGTGCCAGCAGTGTGTCCTACGAGCAGTACTTC. Residues: CASSVSYEQYF.

The chain recombines TRBV5-4 with TRBJ1-3; TRBD1 matches 10 bases. The CDR3 is made up of 17 amino acids. CDR1 is SGHNT, CDR2 YYREEE, per germline (reference sequence). Losses at the gene ends were 4 bases for V and 0 bases for J; bases not matched to a gene: 7. The CDR3 here is CASSRGQGEYSGNTIYF. The CDR3 coding sequence is TGTGCCAGCAGCCGAGGACAGGGGGAATACTCTGGAAACACCATATATTTT.